This record covers a single TCR beta chain. No antigen is known for it. At one end, the junction sequence differs from germline, possibly due to a read error. The sample originates from a study of Ad26.COV2.S vaccination and SARS-CoV-2 variants. Looking at the study overall: In the COV1001 trial, the donor was in the Ad26.COV2.S arm. Ad26.COV2.S given intramuscularly, once or twice 56 days apart. Study-wide findings and caveats: Similar non-spike TCR breadth was seen in vaccine and placebo recipients.

This CDR3 contains 16 residues. Germline loops: CDR1 SGHVS, CDR2 FNYEAQ. The treatment is: approximately 18 received Ad26.COV2.S at low or high dose, single or two shots; roughly five received placebo; per-sample allocation not given. Each sample was drawn 63 days after the first injection (of vaccine or placebo). Produced via immunoSEQ multiplex PCR; TCRdb's table is partial and in-frame only. Of around 500,000 clones listed, 89% were seen once; the top ten hold around 1.8%. The starting material was peripheral blood, obtained in a trial of Ad26.COV2.S vaccine versus placebo. The V call is TRBV7-6, the J call TRBJ1-2; maybe TRBD1 (6 bases). The source of this sequence is a person aged 18 to 59 who received the Ad26.COV2.S COVID-19 vaccine or a placebo. The CDR3 region has the DNA TGTGCCAGCAGCTCCAGAATCAGGGGCAACCCCTATCGCTACACCTTC. Its translation is CASSSRIRGNPYRYTF.